These 9 T cell receptor beta chains share one sample of origin, sequenced in a study of shared T cell receptors in the human thymus. This table comes from immunoSEQ multiplex PCR, and its TCRdb copy is limited to in-frame clones, with some not included. The sample lists 650,000 to 950,000 clones, 80% to 90% occurring once. The same sample was also used in a study of human thymus T cells.

Sequences were obtained from thymocytes. Receptors were obtained from a girl under three years old with a congenital heart defect.

This clone is a singleton in its sample. The chain couples TRBV7-9 to TRBJ2-2; D remains unclear. Trimming took 0 bases from V and 5 from J, leaving 10 bases between them. The length of the CDR3 is 15 residues. In germline, CDR1 is SEHNR, CDR2 FQNEAQ (reference sequence). The CDR3 reads CASSLALSVTGELFF. The CDR3 coding sequence is TGTGCCAGCAGCTTAGCGCTCTCAGTAACCGGGGAGCTGTTTTTT.

The chain has TRBV7-9 and TRBJ1-2; 7 bases fit TRBD1. This CDR3 has 15 residues. Trimming removed 5 bases from V and 3 bases from J; junction bases left unmatched: 9. Germline CDR1 is SEHNR and CDR2 is FQNEAQ (reference sequence). CDR3: CASSADPQGDYGYTF. In DNA form, the CDR3 reads TGTGCCAGCAGCGCCGACCCCCAGGGGGACTATGGCTACACCTTC. Full variable domain (rest looked up from reference TRBV7-9 and TRBJ1-2): DTGVSQNPRHKITKRGQNVTFRCDPISEHNRLYWYRQTLGQGPEFLTYFQNEAQLEKSRLLSDRFSAERPKGSFSTLEIQRTEQGDSAMYLCASSADPQGDYGYTFGSGTRLTVV.

The chain employs TRBV7-8 and TRBJ2-6; 8 bases are shared with TRBD1. The CDR3 covers 15 residues. From germline, CDR1 is SGHVS and CDR2 FQNEAQ. V lost 10 bases to trimming and J lost 0 bases; unmatched junction nucleotides: 5. The chain's CDR3 is CATGTGRSGANVLTF. CDR3 nucleotides: TGTGCCACCGGGACAGGTCGCTCTGGGGCCAACGTCCTGACTTTC.

This clone was observed a single time. The chain links TRBV15 to TRBJ1-1; D uncertain. The CDR3 spans 15 residues. Per the germline V gene, CDR1 is LNHNV and CDR2 is YYDKDF (reference sequence). Trimming removed 8 bases at V and 6 bases at J, with 22 bases between. The CDR3 DNA follows: TGTGCCACCGAACCCCGGGGAAACAGATTCCCTGAAGCTTTCTTT. It yields the protein CATEPRGNRFPEAFF. Full variable domain (outside the CDR3, taken from reference TRBV15 and TRBJ1-1): DAMVIQNPRYQVTQFGKPVTLSCSQTLNHNVMYWYQQKSSQAPKLLFHYYDKDFNNEADTPDNFQSRRPNTSFCFLDIRSPGLGDTAMYLCATEPRGNRFPEAFFGQGTRLTVV.

This rearrangement joins TRBV7-8 to TRBJ1-2; tentative D call: TRBD1 (5 bases). CDR1 is SGHVS, CDR2 FQNEAQ, per germline. The V and J ends lost 4 bases and 5 bases respectively, with 14 bases between them. The CDR3 extends over 14 amino acids. The CDR3 is CASSSYRRPYGYTF. Written as DNA, the CDR3 is TGTGCCAGCAGCTCATACAGGAGACCTTATGGCTACACCTTC.

As for this clone: This sample includes further DNA sequences coding for the same CDR3. The chain carries TRBV6-1 and TRBJ1-6, with TRBD1 as a possible D gene (5 bases). CDR1 MNHNS and CDR2 SASEGT come from the germline V gene. Trimming removed 4 bases from V and 4 bases from J, with 5 bases in between. This CDR3 is built from 13 residues. The CDR3 coding sequence is TGTGCCAGCAGTGCAGGGTATAATTCACCCCTCCACTTT. This codes for CASSAGYNSPLHF.

This rearrangement joins TRBV13 to TRBJ2-7, with D maybe TRBD1 (5 bases). The germline V gene encodes CDR1 PRHDT and CDR2 FYEKMQ (reference sequence). V was cut by 1 base and J by 0 bases, with 10 bases left in between. CDR3 size: 15 residues. As DNA, the CDR3 is TGTGCCAGCAGCTTAGTGGGGCCGAGCTCCTACGAGCAGTACTTC. It specifies CASSLVGPSSYEQYF.

The chain recombines TRBV2 with TRBJ1-3; 8 bases match TRBD1. The V segment lost 4 bases and the J segment 7 bases; nucleotides outside the gene matches: 18. The CDR3 is 18 amino acids. Germline CDR1 and CDR2: SNHLY and FYNNEI. The CDR3 is CASSVDECNRGFMNTIYF. In nucleotides, the CDR3 is TGTGCCAGCAGTGTAGATGAGTGTAACAGGGGGTTTATGAACACCATATATTTT.

V usage is TRBV4-3 and J usage is TRBJ2-7; D gene uncertain. Germline loops: CDR1 LGHNA, CDR2 YSLEER. V gave up 0 bases and J gave up 3 bases, with 18 bases separating them. The CDR3 extends over 17 amino acids. CDR3 coding DNA: TGCGCCAGCAGCCAAGAATACCTAAGACACATAATCTACGAGCAGTACTTC. Its translation is CASSQEYLRHIIYEQYF.